These 21 T cell receptor beta chains share one sample of origin, sequenced in a study of cytomegalovirus exposure and HLA in healthy donors (dated by TCRdb to the late 2010s). To prepare the library, the immunoSEQ multiplex PCR assay was applied. For the multiplex PCR, a mixture combining 60 forward primers for TCR Vbeta segments and 13 reverse primers for TCR Jbeta segments was used. The immuneACCESS repertoire file appears here via TCRdb, limited to in-frame rearrangements. These files lack a portion of the clones; in checked studies, under half of the deficit traces to unresolved V genes, and the cause of the others is not known. The sample has some 150,000 clones on record, around 84% of them singletons. Less than 2.5% of the sample is in the top ten clones. The sample was PBMCs. These receptors were taken from a boy younger than 10 in good health and CMV-seronegative.

CDR3 nucleotides: TGTGCCAGCAGTTACCCCCCAGCGTCCTACGAGCAGTACTTC. Protein sequence: CASSYPPASYEQYF. The V call is TRBV6-6, the J call TRBJ2-5; unclear D gene. The assigned J gene may be wrong: the sequence end matches TRBJ2-7 better. The germline CDR1 and CDR2 sequences are MNHNY and SVGAGI (reference sequence). CDR3 length: 14 residues.

The J gene is TRBJ2-7, the V gene TRBV10-1; 11 positions agree with TRBD2. The junction had 17 bases not matched to a gene; V was cut back by 1 base and J by 3 bases. The CDR3 sequence is 20 residues long. Germline loops: CDR1 WNHNN, CDR2 SYGVQD (reference sequence). This CDR3 is CASSEYLGPELAGDRYEQYF. The CDR3 region has the DNA TGCGCCAGCAGTGAGTATTTGGGTCCGGAACTAGCGGGGGATCGCTACGAGCAGTACTTC.

The chain has TRBV6-4 and TRBJ2-2; 11 nucleotides line up with TRBD2. The V segment lost 6 bases and the J segment 6 bases; nucleotides outside the gene matches: 6. Germline V CDR1 and CDR2: MRHNA, SNTAGT. The CDR3 extends over 15 amino acids. DNA of the CDR3: TGTGCCAGCAGCGCACTAGCGGGAGTACCCGGGGAGCTGTTTTTT. Translation: CASSALAGVPGELFF.

V is TRBV19 and J is TRBJ1-5, with D unclear. V was shortened by 1 base and J by 4 bases, with 8 bases between the two germline ends. CDR1 LNHDA and CDR2 SQIVND come from the germline V gene (reference sequence). This CDR3 comprises 14 residues. CDR3 coding DNA: TGTGCCAGTAGTATAGGCCTCGGGAATCAGCCCCAGCATTTT. It translates to CASSIGLGNQPQHF.

This clone was detected only once. The V gene is TRBV4-1, the J gene TRBJ2-1; possibly TRBD2 for D (6 bases). The CDR3 is 15 residues long. Germline V gives CDR1 MGHRA, CDR2 YSYEKL. V was trimmed by 0 bases and J by 8 bases, leaving 14 bases between them. The CDR3 bases are TGCGCCAGCAGCCAAGAGGAGGGCCTTGGCCATGAGCAGTTCTTC. This gives the protein CASSQEEGLGHEQFF.

The rearrangement joins TRBV6-5 to TRBJ1-5, with a weak D call TRBD1 (6 bases). V lost 2 bases to trimming and J lost 6 bases, with 14 bases between them. Germline CDR1 and CDR2: MNHEY and SVGAGI. This CDR3 has 15 amino acids. For the CDR3, the DNA is TGTGCCAGCAGTTACGGGGGGGCTCTTGGTCAGCCCCAGCATTTT. Protein: CASSYGGALGQPQHF.

This chain uses TRBV18 with TRBJ1-1, with D perhaps matching TRBD1 (5 bases). Per germline, CDR1 KGHSH and CDR2 LQKENI. Trimming removed 4 bases at V and 0 bases at J, with 24 bases between. This CDR3 comprises 19 residues. Here the CDR3 reads CASSRNPGGAEEMNTEAFF. The CDR3 DNA reads as TGTGCCAGCTCACGAAATCCGGGCGGGGCCGAAGAGATGAACACTGAAGCTTTCTTT. Looking up the rest from reference TRBV18 and TRBJ1-1 gives the full variable domain: NAGVMQNPRHLVRRRGQEARLRCSPMKGHSHVYWYRQLPEEGLKFMVYLQKENIIDESGMPKERFSAEFPKEGPSILRIQQVVRGDSAAYFCASSRNPGGAEEMNTEAFFGQGTRLTVV.

The chain joins TRBV27 to TRBJ1-2; TRBD1 matches 8 bases. Germline V gene lookup returns CDR1 MNHEY and CDR2 SMNVEV (reference sequence). CDR3 size: 15 residues. Trimming at V came to 5 bases and at J to 6 bases, leaving 11 bases not matched to a gene. CDR3 loop: CASSPSGTGWDGYTF. As DNA, the CDR3 is TGTGCCAGCAGTCCCTCCGGGACAGGTTGGGATGGCTACACCTTC.

The chain is built from TRBV6-5 and TRBJ1-1; 9 bases agree with TRBD1. Germline V gene data show CDR1 as MNHEY and CDR2 as SVGAGI. The V gene end was trimmed by 6 bases and the J gene end by 6 bases; junction bases not matched to a gene: 8. The length of the CDR3 is 14 residues. CDR3 region: CASSRDRVFPEAFF. The DNA of the CDR3 is TGTGCCAGCAGCCGGGACAGGGTTTTTCCTGAAGCTTTCTTT.

The CDR3 nucleotides read TGTGCCAGCAGCACCCAGCGTAACCAAGAGACCCAGTACTTC. It translates to CASSTQRNQETQYF. The V call is TRBV7-9, the J call TRBJ2-5, with D uncertain. With 5 bases removed from V and 0 bases from J, the gap between germline ends came to 10 bases. Per germline, CDR1 SEHNR and CDR2 FQNEAQ (reference sequence). This CDR3 has 14 residues.

This chain uses TRBV4-2 with TRBJ2-7, with D hard to call. CDR3 length: 13 residues. The V and J ends lost 3 bases and 3 bases respectively, with 9 bases between them. The V gene's germline CDR1 is LGHNA and CDR2 YNFKEQ. This chain's CDR3 is CASSQVPGYEQYF. For the CDR3, the DNA is TGTGCCAGCAGCCAGGTCCCAGGCTACGAGCAGTACTTC.

The gene calls are TRBV4-1 and TRBJ1-5; D remains unclear. Per germline, CDR1 MGHRA and CDR2 YSYEKL. The CDR3 is made up of 16 amino acids. The V and J ends lost 2 bases and 0 bases respectively, with 11 bases between them. The CDR3 loop reads CASSQWATVSNQPQHF. The CDR3 DNA reads TGCGCCAGCAGCCAATGGGCGACCGTTAGCAATCAGCCCCAGCATTTT.

This rearrangement joins TRBV7-8 to TRBJ2-7, with D uncertain. Trimming removed 1 base at V and 0 bases at J, with 13 bases between. Germline assignment: CDR1 SGHVS and CDR2 FQNEAQ. The CDR3 extends over 16 amino acids. CDR3 DNA: TGTGCCAGCAGCTTAGGCACCCAGGAAAGCTCCTACGAGCAGTACTTC. Its translation: CASSLGTQESSYEQYF.

The rearrangement uses TRBV7-9 and TRBJ2-1; 13 bases line up with TRBD2. Germline V gene lookup returns CDR1 SEHNR and CDR2 FQNEAQ (reference sequence). The junction had 9 bases not matched to a gene; V was cut back by 4 bases and J by 0 bases. The CDR3 has 19 residues. The CDR3 reads CASSSWTSGGPSSYNEQFF. In DNA form, the CDR3 reads TGTGCCAGCAGCTCGTGGACTAGCGGGGGCCCGAGCTCCTACAATGAGCAGTTCTTC.

This clone has a single count. This chain uses TRBV9 with TRBJ1-1; D gene uncertain. The V gene lost 4 bases and the J gene lost 0 bases, with 13 bases spanning the gap. The CDR3 length is 15 residues. Germline lookup yields CDR1 SGDLS and CDR2 YYNGEE. The CDR3 nucleotides are TGTGCCAGCAGCCCCATGCTAGGTGTGAACACTGAAGCTTTCTTT. This sequence encodes CASSPMLGVNTEAFF.

This chain uses TRBV7-9 with TRBJ2-1; 13 nucleotides agree with TRBD2. CDR3 size: 16 residues. Germline V CDR1 and CDR2: SEHNR, FQNEAQ (reference sequence). Unmatched junction bases numbered 8, after V lost 5 bases and J lost 7 bases. The chain's CDR3 is CASSPPGLAGVNEQFF. In DNA, the CDR3 is TGTGCCAGCAGCCCCCCCGGACTAGCGGGAGTGAATGAGCAGTTCTTC.

V usage is TRBV5-1 and J usage is TRBJ1-1, with a possible D match to TRBD1 (6 bases). Trimming cost V 3 bases and J 1 base, with 25 bases left between them. There are 19 residues in the CDR3. Germline CDR1 reads SGHRS; CDR2 reads YFSETQ. CDR3 sequence reads: CASSSAPQGYTTPNTEAFF. The CDR3 DNA is TGCGCCAGCAGCTCCGCACCACAGGGATACACGACCCCGAACACTGAAGCTTTCTTT. Full variable domain (rest looked up from reference TRBV5-1 and TRBJ1-1): KAGVTQTPRYLIKTRGQQVTLSCSPISGHRSVSWYQQTPGQGLQFLFEYFSETQRNKGNFPGRFSGRQFSNSRSEMNVSTLELGDSALYLCASSSAPQGYTTPNTEAFFGQGTRLTVV.

V usage is TRBV11-2 and J usage is TRBJ2-4, with a possible D match to TRBD1 (6 bases). V dropped 4 bases and J dropped 11 bases, with 24 bases sitting between them. The CDR3 is 16 amino acids. Germline V CDR1 and CDR2: SGHAT, FQNNGV. The DNA of the CDR3 is TGTGCCAGCAGCTCCCTTTTTGCACAGGGACGATCATTTCAGTACTTC. Residues: CASSSLFAQGRSFQYF.

In this sample, this clone turned up once. The V call is TRBV4-2, the J call TRBJ1-1; no reliable D call. The CDR3 consists of 15 residues. V was clipped by 7 bases and J by 1 base, with 16 bases between them. The germline CDR1 and CDR2 sequences are LGHNA and YNFKEQ. This chain's CDR3 is CASTKNHEGNTEAFF. In nucleotides, the CDR3 is TGTGCCAGCACCAAAAACCACGAGGGGAACACTGAAGCTTTCTTT.

The CDR3 DNA reads as TGTGCCAGCAGTGAAGGTACCCGGGAGACCCAGTACTTC. It specifies CASSEGTRETQYF. The chain employs TRBV6-1 and TRBJ2-5, with D unclear. Looked up from germline, CDR1 is MNHNS and CDR2 is SASEGT. The CDR3 has 13 residues. Trimming shortened V by 1 base and J by 5 bases, and 8 bases separated the two germline ends.

This clone appeared once. J is TRBJ2-1 and V is TRBV6-1; a weak D match, TRBD1 (6 bases). Germline V gives CDR1 MNHNS, CDR2 SASEGT. The V end was cut by 6 bases, the J end by 8 bases, with 17 bases between. This CDR3 spans 14 amino acids. CDR3: CASRSQGVVDEQFF. The CDR3, as DNA: TGTGCCAGCAGGTCACAGGGAGTTGTGGATGAGCAGTTCTTC.